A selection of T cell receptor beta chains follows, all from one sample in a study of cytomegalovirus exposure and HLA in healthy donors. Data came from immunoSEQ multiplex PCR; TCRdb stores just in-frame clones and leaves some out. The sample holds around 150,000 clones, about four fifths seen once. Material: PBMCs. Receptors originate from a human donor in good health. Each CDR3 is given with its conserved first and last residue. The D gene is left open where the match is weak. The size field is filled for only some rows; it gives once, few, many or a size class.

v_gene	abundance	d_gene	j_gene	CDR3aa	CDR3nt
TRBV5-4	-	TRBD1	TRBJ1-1	CASRKQTGIRTEAFF	TGTGCCAGCAGGAAGCAGACAGGGATCAGGACTGAAGCTTTCTTT
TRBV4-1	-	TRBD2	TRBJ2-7	CASSQDTSGAYEQYF	TGCGCCAGCAGCCAAGATACTAGCGGGGCCTACGAGCAGTACTTC
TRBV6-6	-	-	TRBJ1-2	CASKTGEINYGYPF	TGTGCCAGCAAGACGGGTGAAATTAACTATGGCTACCCCTTC
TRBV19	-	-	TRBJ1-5	CASSDNWETGNQPQHF	TGTGCCAGTAGTGATAATTGGGAGACGGGCAATCAGCCCCAGCATTTT
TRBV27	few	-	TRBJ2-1	CASSLASGRNEQFF	TGTGCCAGCAGTTTGGCGTCAGGTAGGAATGAGCAGTTCTTC
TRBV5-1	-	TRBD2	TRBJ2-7	CASSPPSGRAPYEQYF	TGCGCCAGCAGCCCCCCTAGCGGGAGAGCCCCCTACGAGCAGTACTTC
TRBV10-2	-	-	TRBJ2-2	CASISAGELFF	TGCGCCAGCATTTCAGCCGGGGAGCTGTTTTTT
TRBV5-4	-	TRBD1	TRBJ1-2	CASSNRDRVSGYTF	TGTGCCAGCAGTAACCGGGACAGGGTATCTGGCTACACCTTC
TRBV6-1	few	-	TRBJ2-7	CASRPGGPGAYEQYF	TGTGCCAGCAGGCCTGGAGGTCCCGGGGCCTACGAGCAGTACTTC
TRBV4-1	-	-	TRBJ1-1	CASSQGGWDTEAFF	TGCGCCAGCAGCCAAGGGGGCTGGGACACTGAAGCTTTCTTT
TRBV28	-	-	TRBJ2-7	CASSAPGGPSYEQYF	TGTGCCAGCAGTGCCCCCGGGGGGCCTTCCTACGAGCAGTACTTC
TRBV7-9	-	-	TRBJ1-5	CASSSDSNSNQPQHF	TGTGCCAGCAGTTCGGACAGTAATAGCAATCAGCCCCAGCATTTT
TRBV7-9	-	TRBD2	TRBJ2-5	CASSSLGLAGDWETQYF	TGTGCCAGCAGCTCCCTCGGACTAGCGGGAGATTGGGAGACCCAGTACTTC
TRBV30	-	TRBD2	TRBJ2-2	CAWTSGPNTGELFF	TGTGCCTGGACTAGCGGGCCGAACACCGGGGAGCTGTTTTTT
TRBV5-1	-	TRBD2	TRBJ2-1	CASSLAGLAGVADHEQFF	TGCGCCAGCAGCTTGGCGGGTCTGGCGGGGGTGGCAGACCATGAGCAGTTCTTC
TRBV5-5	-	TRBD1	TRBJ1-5	CASSLAPSGGNNQPQHF	TGTGCCAGCAGCTTGGCCCCCTCAGGGGGAAACAATCAGCCCCAGCATTTT
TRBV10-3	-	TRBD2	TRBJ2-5	CAISSGQGETQYF	TGTGCCATATCTAGCGGGCAGGGGGAGACCCAGTACTTC
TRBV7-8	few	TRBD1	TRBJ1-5	CASSPDRQGYQPQHF	TGTGCCAGCAGCCCGGACCGACAGGGGTATCAGCCCCAGCATTTT
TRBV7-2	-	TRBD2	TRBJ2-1	CASSLVWGRVGNEQFF	TGTGCCAGCAGCTTAGTTTGGGGGAGGGTTGGCAATGAGCAGTTCTTC
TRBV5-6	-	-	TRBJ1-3	CASSGRERRNTIYF	TGTGCCAGCAGCGGCAGGGAAAGGAGAAACACCATATATTTT
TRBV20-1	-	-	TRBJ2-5	CSAKSGETQYF	TGCAGTGCTAAAAGTGGCGAGACCCAGTACTTC
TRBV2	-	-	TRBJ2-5	CATSLRREKETQYF	TGTGCCACTAGCCTGAGGAGGGAAAAAGAGACCCAGTACTTC
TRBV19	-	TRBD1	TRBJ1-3	CASRPGQASGNTIYF	TGTGCCAGTAGACCGGGACAGGCCTCTGGAAACACCATATATTTT
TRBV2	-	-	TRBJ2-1	CASSYYNEQFF	TGTGCCAGCAGTTACTACAATGAGCAGTTCTTC
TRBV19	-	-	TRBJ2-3	CASTGTVADTQYF	TGTGCCAGTACCGGTACGGTAGCAGATACGCAGTATTTT
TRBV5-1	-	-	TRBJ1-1	CASSSVQGHTEAFF	TGCGCCAGCAGCTCTGTACAGGGACACACTGAAGCTTTCTTT
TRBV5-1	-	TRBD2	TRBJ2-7	CASSLDGTSGQKGYEQYF	TGCGCCAGCAGCTTGGATGGGACTAGCGGACAAAAGGGGTACGAGCAGTACTTC
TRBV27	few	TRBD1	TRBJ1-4	CASSFSRQGTQKLFF	TGTGCCAGCAGTTTTTCTCGACAGGGTACCCAAAAACTGTTTTTT
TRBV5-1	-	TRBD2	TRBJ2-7	CASSLVVLAGVSTGTEAYEQYF	TGCGCCAGCAGCTTGGTTGTGTTAGCGGGAGTTTCAACAGGGACAGAAGCCTACGAGCAGTACTTC
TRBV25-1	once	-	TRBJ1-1	CASSDWSGEGSHTEAFF	TGTGCCAGCAGTGATTGGAGTGGGGAGGGTTCGCACACTGAAGCTTTCTTT
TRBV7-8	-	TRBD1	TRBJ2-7	CASSLWTGLSTGEQYF	TGTGCCAGCAGCCTCTGGACAGGGCTATCTACTGGCGAGCAGTACTTC
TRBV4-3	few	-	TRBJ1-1	CASSQEARPTEAFF	TGCGCCAGCAGCCAGGAGGCTAGACCCACTGAAGCTTTCTTT
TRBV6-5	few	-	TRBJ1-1	CASILRTGYTEAFF	TGTGCCAGCATCCTAAGGACGGGATACACTGAAGCTTTCTTT
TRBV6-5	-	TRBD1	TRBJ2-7	CASNIGDRPTYEQYF	TGTGCCAGCAATATTGGGGACAGGCCCACCTACGAGCAGTACTTC
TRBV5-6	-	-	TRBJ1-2	CASSFMDRAYGYTF	TGTGCCAGCAGCTTTATGGACAGAGCCTATGGCTACACCTTC
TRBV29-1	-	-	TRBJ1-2	CSVELPGAVGGYTF	TGCAGCGTTGAATTGCCAGGGGCCGTGGGGGGCTACACCTTC
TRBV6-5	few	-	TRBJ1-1	CASSYREGTAFF	TGTGCCAGCAGTTACCGGGAGGGAACAGCTTTCTTT
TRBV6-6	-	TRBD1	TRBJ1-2	CASSYPDRGERGYTF	TGTGCCAGCAGTTACCCAGACAGGGGTGAGCGTGGCTACACCTTC
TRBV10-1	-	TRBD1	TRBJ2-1	CASGQATYNEQFF	TGCGCCAGCGGACAGGCCACCTACAATGAGCAGTTCTTC
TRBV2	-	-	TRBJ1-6	CASLRGGGASLHF	TGTGCCAGCCTTAGGGGCGGGGGGGCATCCCTCCACTTT
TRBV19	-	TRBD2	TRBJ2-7	CASTKAAGGLEQYF	TGTGCCAGCACAAAGGCAGCGGGGGGTCTCGAGCAGTACTTC
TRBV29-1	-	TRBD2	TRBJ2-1	CSAQLAGVPHEQFF	TGCAGCGCCCAACTAGCGGGAGTCCCGCATGAGCAGTTCTTC